This T cell receptor (beta chain) was sequenced during a study of T cells expressing NK-cell markers. After re-calling the 5' RACE reads, TCRdb lists one entry per CDR3 protein, DNA absent. The sample features 350,000 to 400,000 distinct CDR3 sequences, with roughly a tenth in its top ten. The sequenced sample was blood T cells: a sorted CD56 or NKG2C T cell subset, CD4+ or CD8+ T cells, or bulk PBMC T cells (not recorded which). This receptor was identified in a woman aged 45-65 years in good health.

The CDR3 is CASSHGRGRVLRNQPQHF. The chain combines TRBV5-6 with TRBJ1-5; TCRdb names TRBD1, which stays unverified in the absence of DNA. Germline CDR1 is SGHDT and CDR2 is YYEEEE. The length of the CDR3 is 18 residues.